What follows describes a single T cell receptor (beta chain). Germline trimming cut 7 bases from V and 2 bases from J; bases unmatched to any gene: 4. CDR3 length equals 15 residues. In germline, CDR1 is MNHEY, CDR2 SVGAGI. The record originates from a study of blood T cell repertoires in COVID-19. This table comes from immunoSEQ multiplex PCR, and its TCRdb copy is limited to in-frame clones, with some not included. Seen here are almost 300,000 clones, under 90% observed once, and the top ten hold 11%. This TCR came from a woman under 40 with COVID-19, enrolled during active disease. This chain uses TRBV6-5 with TRBJ2-1; 11 nucleotides line up with TRBD2. Sequencing was performed on peripheral blood. CDR3 coding DNA: TGTGCCAGCACCCCGACTAGCGGGGCCTACAATGAGCAGTTCTTC. It is translated as CASTPTSGAYNEQFF.